The entry that follows covers one T cell receptor (beta chain) sequence. The source of the sample is a study of blood T cell repertoires in COVID-19. The assay was immunoSEQ multiplex PCR, and TCRdb's table has in-frame clones only and misses some. Altogether fewer than 300,000 clones are present, roughly 80% being singletons, with the ten largest covering 4.5% to 6%. CDR3 size: 14 residues. V was pared by 1 base and J by 2 bases, with 10 bases between. Germline V CDR1 and CDR2: GTSNPN, SVGIG (reference sequence). Sequenced sample: PBMCs or T cells enriched from blood (not recorded which). The clonotype was recovered from a man between 40 and 49 years old who had been exposed to COVID-19. The chain carries TRBV30 and TRBJ2-3, with D possibly being TRBD1 (6 bases). The CDR3 spells CAWSGGLFTDTQYF. As DNA, the CDR3 is TGTGCCTGGAGTGGGGGGCTTTTCACAGATACGCAGTATTTT.